This entry lists 14 T cell receptor beta chains sequenced from one sample in a study of blood T cells in healthy people across ages. Together with a sample-barcoded 5' primer, a J-beta primer mix was included in a second PCR lasting about 6 to 11 cycles. One entry per CDR3 protein, called by TCRdb with MiXCR from the 5' RACE reads. The table includes more than 1,400,000 distinct CDR3 sequences, around 39% detected once. The sequenced material came from blood. These receptors originate from a woman younger than 30 in good health.

This clonotype was counted only a few times. The rearrangement joins TRBV20-1 to TRBJ2-4; D unclear. The end of the DNA is better explained by TRBJ2-5, so the J call may be wrong. The germline V gene has CDR1 DFQATT and CDR2 SNEGSKA (reference sequence). The CDR3 length is 12 residues. The CDR3 reads CSAIARKETQYF. Here the CDR3 DNA reads TGCAGTGCTATAGCCAGAAAAGAGACCCAGTACTTC.

This clonotype was picked up a small number of times. V is TRBV10-3 and J is TRBJ2-1; 12 bases align to TRBD1. J lost 3 bases, V lost 11 bases, and 11 bases had no gene match. Germline lookup yields CDR1 ENHRY and CDR2 SYGVKD. This CDR3 is 16 amino acids long. CDR3 sequence reads: CASRGTGGESYNEQFF. The CDR3 nucleotides are TGTGCCTCCAGAGGGACAGGGGGCGAAAGCTACAATGAGCAGTTCTTC.

The CDR3 region has the DNA TGCGCCAGCAGCCGCACTAGCGGGGGGGCCGGGGAGACCCAGTACTTC. Encoded protein: CASSRTSGGAGETQYF. The V gene is TRBV5-1, the J gene TRBJ2-5, with 13 bases identical to TRBD2. This CDR3 is 16 amino acids long. Losses at the gene ends were 4 bases for V and 5 bases for J; bases not matched to a gene: 8. Looked up from germline, CDR1 is SGHRS and CDR2 is YFSETQ.

V usage is TRBV7-3 and J usage is TRBJ2-7; TRBD1 agrees at 7 bases. There are 13 residues in the CDR3. The V gene end was trimmed by 5 bases and the J gene end by 6 bases; junction bases not matched to a gene: 7. From germline, CDR1 is SGHTA and CDR2 FQGTGA. The CDR3 sequence is CASSVDRVGEQYF. CDR3 nucleotide sequence: TGTGCCAGCAGCGTAGACAGGGTAGGCGAGCAGTACTTC.

The DNA for the CDR3 is TGTGCCAGCAGTTTGAGTCTAGCGGGGGGTTGGACCCAGTACTTC. Its translation is CASSLSLAGGWTQYF. The chain joins TRBV27 to TRBJ2-5; 11 bases are a match to TRBD2. The CDR3 is 15 residues long. Per the germline V gene, CDR1 is MNHEY and CDR2 is SMNVEV (reference sequence). The junction had 7 bases not matched to a gene; V was cut back by 3 bases and J by 7 bases.

The V call is TRBV7-2, the J call TRBJ1-5; a possible D gene is TRBD1 (5 bases). The CDR3 totals 17 residues. V shed 2 bases and J shed 1 base, with 15 bases lying between them. Germline CDR1 and CDR2: SGHTA and FQGNSA. CDR3 sequence: CASSLFRGSGSNQPQHF. CDR3 nucleotides: TGTGCCAGCAGCTTATTTCGGGGGTCCGGAAGCAATCAGCCCCAGCATTTT.

The chain employs TRBV5-5 and TRBJ2-5, with no clear D. From germline, CDR1 is SGHKS and CDR2 YYEKEE (reference sequence). V was cut by 1 base and J by 11 bases, with 15 bases left in between. CDR3 length: 13 residues. CDR3 sequence: CASSLKPGNEQYF. CDR3 nucleotides: TGTGCCAGCAGCTTGAAGCCGGGCAATGAGCAGTACTTC. The entire variable domain, with the rest obtained from reference TRBV5-5 and TRBJ2-5, is as follows: DAGVTQSPTHLIKTRGQQVTLRCSPISGHKSVSWYQQVLGQGPQFIFQYYEKEERGRGNFPDRFSARQFPNYSSELNVNALLLGDSALYLCASSLKPGNEQYFGPGTRLLVL.

This clonotype was picked up a small number of times. The V call is TRBV7-6, the J call TRBJ2-7; the match to TRBD1 covers 9 bases. The junction had 4 bases not matched to a gene; V was cut back by 1 base and J by 3 bases. The CDR3 consists of 15 residues. Germline CDR1 is SGHVS and CDR2 is FNYEAQ. CDR3 in DNA: TGTGCCAGCAGCTTAGAAGGGACAGGGCGCTACGAGCAGTACTTC. It yields the protein CASSLEGTGRYEQYF.

The rearrangement joins TRBV29-1 to TRBJ2-4, with 8 bases aligning to TRBD1. Germline-derived CDR1 and CDR2 are SQVTM and ANQGSEA. This CDR3 comprises 13 residues. With V trimmed by 6 bases and J by 9 bases, 10 bases remained unmatched. Here the CDR3 reads CSVVSGTGRIQYF. In DNA, the CDR3 is TGCAGCGTGGTATCCGGGACAGGACGCATTCAGTACTTC.

The rearrangement links TRBV3-1 to TRBJ1-5, with TRBD1 matching 8 bases. In germline, CDR1 is LGHDT, CDR2 YNNKEL (reference sequence). The CDR3 consists of 16 residues. V lost 3 bases, J lost 4 bases, and 8 bases stayed unmatched. In DNA form, the CDR3 reads TGTGCCAGCAGCCACACGACAGGGGAGGAAAATCAGCCCCAGCATTTT. Its protein is CASSHTTGEENQPQHF.

The chain joins TRBV11-2 to TRBJ2-7, with 8 bases lining up with TRBD1. With 5 bases clipped from V and 3 bases from J, the junction kept 6 bases outside the gene matches. The CDR3 is 14 residues long. The germline gives CDR1 SGHAT, CDR2 FQNNGV. The CDR3 nucleotides are TGTGCCAGCAGCCCCCCCGGGACAGGCTACGAGCAGTACTTC. Protein sequence: CASSPPGTGYEQYF. Using reference TRBV11-2 and TRBJ2-7 for the parts outside the CDR3, the full variable domain is EAGVAQSPRYKIIEKRQSVAFWCNPISGHATLYWYQQILGQGPKLLIQFQNNGVVDDSQLPKDRFSAERLKGVDSTLKIQPAKLEDSAVYLCASSPPGTGYEQYFGPGTRLTVT.

The genes are TRBV5-1 and TRBJ2-7; D remains ambiguous. Per the germline V gene, CDR1 is SGHRS and CDR2 is YFSETQ. The V gene lost 0 bases and the J gene lost 5 bases, with 12 bases spanning the gap. This CDR3 comprises 14 residues. The CDR3, as DNA: TGCGCCAGCAGCTTGGAGGCCGTTAGGAACGAGCAGTACTTC. Translation gives CASSLEAVRNEQYF.

This clonotype was detected a few times. The chain joins TRBV27 to TRBJ2-7; unclear D gene. The germline gives CDR1 MNHEY, CDR2 SMNVEV (reference sequence). V gave up 0 bases and J gave up 7 bases, with 10 bases separating them. The CDR3 length is 13 residues. The CDR3 bases are TGTGCCAGCAGTTTATCGACCCGAGGTGAGCAGTACTTC. Translation: CASSLSTRGEQYF.

The chain has TRBV6-2 or TRBV6-3 and TRBJ2-7; D gene ambiguous. The V gene lost 10 bases and the J gene lost 2 bases, with 21 bases spanning the gap. There are 15 residues in the CDR3. Germline CDR1 reads MNHEY; CDR2 reads SVGEGT. The CDR3 DNA reads TGTGCCACCGTACCCCTGGCTTCAAACCCCTACGAGCAGTACTTC. This encodes CATVPLASNPYEQYF.